This T cell receptor (beta chain) is from a study of cytomegalovirus exposure and HLA in healthy donors. General study findings and limits: Earlier analysis looked at TCR beta V segments, and most were productive about 87% or about 30% of the time.

The CDR3 is made up of 16 amino acids. The V gene's germline CDR1 is MDHEN and CDR2 SYDVKM. After removal of 5 bases from V and 4 bases from J, the junction contained 9 bases not matched to a gene. Comments on this clone: Antigen unknown.

Primers: 60 Vbeta forward and 13 Jbeta reverse. Libraries were prepared by immunoSEQ multiplex PCR; TCRdb keeps only in-frame clonotypes and omits some of them. The sample lists about 79,000 clones, roughly 72% occurring once. The receptor was derived from a man between 40 and 49 years old in good health and CMV-seropositive. The sequencing input was PBMCs. The V call is TRBV28, the J call TRBJ1-2; TRBD1 agrees at 11 bases. The CDR3 nucleotides are TGTGCCAGCAGTCTGCCGGGACAGGGGGTAGGCTATGGCTACACCTTC. This encodes CASSLPGQGVGYGYTF.